This T cell receptor beta chain appears in the sequencing data of a study of blood T cell repertoires in COVID-19. Study-level information: Samples representing acute and convalescent COVID-19 were sourced from the United States, Italy and Spain. PBMCs, B-cell-depleted T cells, or T cells were the source of the cDNA or gDNA that made up the material.

Assay used: immunoSEQ multiplex PCR; TCRdb lists only in-frame clones, some missing. Of about 240,000 clones listed, about 90% are singletons. The CDR3 length is 15 residues. Unmatched junction bases numbered 5, after V lost 4 bases and J lost 4 bases. The V gene's germline CDR1 is SGHNT and CDR2 YYREEE (reference sequence). Source material: peripheral blood. This TCR was recovered from a man aged 60-69 years who had recovered from COVID-19. The V gene is TRBV5-4, the J gene TRBJ2-3; TRBD2 agrees at 11 bases. The CDR3 coding sequence is TGTGCCAGCAGCAAGGCTAGCGGGGGGCCAGATACGCAGTATTTT. Amino acid sequence: CASSKASGGPDTQYF.